The clone carrying this T cell receptor beta chain came up a few times. Its matching antigen is unknown. Libraries were prepared by immunoSEQ multiplex PCR; TCRdb keeps only in-frame clonotypes and omits some of them. Here the sample spans about 48,000 clones, 80% to 90% being singletons. This sample is part of a study of OX40 agonist ivuxolimab in advanced cancers. Germline V CDR1 and CDR2: LNHDA, SQIVND (reference sequence). CDR3 size: 14 residues. V lost 5 bases to trimming and J lost 4 bases; unmatched junction nucleotides: 4. Sampling of blood occurred at baseline, cycle 4 day 1, and cycle 7 day 1. Study-wide results and caveats: The investigators did not determine what antigen specificity the expanded peripheral T cells had. People who partly responded at 0.1-3.0 mg/kg had some of the least clonal expansion seen.

The chain employs TRBV19 and TRBJ1-1; TRBD1 aligns across 10 bases. The clonotype was recovered from an adult with an advanced solid tumor such as melanoma, head and neck, liver or kidney cancer. The sequencing here drew on CD4+ or CD8+ T cells sorted from blood, taken in a trial of the OX40 agonist ivuxolimab. The DNA for the CDR3 is TGTGCCAGTAGTCCGACAGGGGGCTTCACTGAAGCTTTCTTT. Translation: CASSPTGGFTEAFF. Looking up the rest from reference TRBV19 and TRBJ1-1 gives the full variable domain: DGGITQSPKYLFRKEGQNVTLSCEQNLNHDAMYWYRQDPGQGLRLIYYSQIVNDFQKGDIAEGYSVSREKKESFPLTVTSAQKNPTAFYLCASSPTGGFTEAFFGQGTRLTVV.